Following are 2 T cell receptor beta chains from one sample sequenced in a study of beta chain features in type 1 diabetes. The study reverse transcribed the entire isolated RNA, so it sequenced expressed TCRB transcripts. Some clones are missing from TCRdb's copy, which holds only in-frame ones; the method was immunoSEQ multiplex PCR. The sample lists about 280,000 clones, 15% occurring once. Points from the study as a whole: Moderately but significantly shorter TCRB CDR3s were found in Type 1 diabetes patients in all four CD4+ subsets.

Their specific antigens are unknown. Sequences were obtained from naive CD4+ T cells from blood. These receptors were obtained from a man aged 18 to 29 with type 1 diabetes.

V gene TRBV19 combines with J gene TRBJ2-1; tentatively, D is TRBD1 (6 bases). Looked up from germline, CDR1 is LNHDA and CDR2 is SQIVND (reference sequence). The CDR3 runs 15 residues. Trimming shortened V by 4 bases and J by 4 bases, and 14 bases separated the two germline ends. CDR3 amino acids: CASSTRGRYYNEQFF. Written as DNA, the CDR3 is TGTGCCAGTAGTACCAGGGGACGCTATTACAATGAGCAGTTCTTC.

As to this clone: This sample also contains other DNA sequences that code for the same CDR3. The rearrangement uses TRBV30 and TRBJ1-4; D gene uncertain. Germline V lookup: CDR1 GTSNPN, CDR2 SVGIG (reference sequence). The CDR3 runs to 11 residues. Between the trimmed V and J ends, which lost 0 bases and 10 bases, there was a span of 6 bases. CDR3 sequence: CAWSVGGKLFF. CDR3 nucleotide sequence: TGTGCCTGGAGTGTCGGAGGAAAACTGTTTTTT.